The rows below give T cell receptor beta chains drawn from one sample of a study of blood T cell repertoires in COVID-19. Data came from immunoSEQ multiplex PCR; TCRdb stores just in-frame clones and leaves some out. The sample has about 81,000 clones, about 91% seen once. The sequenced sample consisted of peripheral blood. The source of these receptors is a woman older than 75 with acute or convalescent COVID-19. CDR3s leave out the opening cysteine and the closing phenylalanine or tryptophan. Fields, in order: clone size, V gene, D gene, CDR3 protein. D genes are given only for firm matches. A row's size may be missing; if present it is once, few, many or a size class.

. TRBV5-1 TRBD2 ASSGGTSGGVETQY
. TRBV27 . ASSIWQAGNTDTQY
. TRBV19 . ASSIGGFGNQPQH
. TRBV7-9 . ASRRDWTEGGYT
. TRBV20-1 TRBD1 SASLRTGGTEAF
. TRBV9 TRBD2 ASSVGTSGKNIQY
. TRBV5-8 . ASSLGREVSYT
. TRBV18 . ASSLQGIINEQY
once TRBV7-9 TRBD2 ASSSTRLAGGEETQY
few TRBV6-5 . ASSSLGANYGYT
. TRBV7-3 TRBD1 ASSLRTGILNEQF
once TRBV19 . ASTGNMGGANVLT
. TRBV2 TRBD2 ASSEARLAGGPSELF
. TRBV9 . ASSVGSADTQY
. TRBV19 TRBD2 ASSPTSGRVTDTQY
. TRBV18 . ASSPGVTTTDTQY
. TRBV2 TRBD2 ASSESGSPSDTQY
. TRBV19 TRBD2 ASRGLAQEQF
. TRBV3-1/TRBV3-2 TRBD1 ASSNGTGNLYSYEQY
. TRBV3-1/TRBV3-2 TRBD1 ASSHFRGPKQTRAF
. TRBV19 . ASSTDRDKDKKNGYT
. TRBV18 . ASSRQGSGNSPLH
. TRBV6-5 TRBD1 ASMRAGGPNTEAF
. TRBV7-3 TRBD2 ASSLTEGRASGGAGDTQY
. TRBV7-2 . ASSERPTGSTGSPLH
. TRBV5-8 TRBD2 ASSGTSGTDTQY
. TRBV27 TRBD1 ASRFGQGRGYT
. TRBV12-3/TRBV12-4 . ASSTSPNEQF
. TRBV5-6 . ASSSRARTNYGYT
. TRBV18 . ASSPNGTPDEQY
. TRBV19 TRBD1 ASSRTGTGNEKLF
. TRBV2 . ASSSGTSTHGYT
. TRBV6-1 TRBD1 ASSERGGQAHNQPQH
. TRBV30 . AWDGGRDSGYT
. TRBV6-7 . ASRPDSLSSYNEQF
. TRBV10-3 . ATRNTQGNTIY
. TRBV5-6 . ASSPDSARTDTQY
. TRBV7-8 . ASSPTGRTEAF
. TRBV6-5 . ASSYDQGMNTEAF
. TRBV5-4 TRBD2 ASSPGTSGSDTQY
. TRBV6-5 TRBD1 ASSYFLTGDSYT
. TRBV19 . ASSIYRDSRQPQH
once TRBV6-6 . ASRQAGYNSPLH
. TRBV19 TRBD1 ASSIERGRDEQF
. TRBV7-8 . ASSLRDEQY
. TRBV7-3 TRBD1 ASSSSGTGNHEQY